These T cell receptor beta chains were read from a single sample in a study of T cell responses to AZD1222 COVID-19 vaccine. Repertoires were generated with immunoSEQ multiplex PCR, while TCRdb's copy carries only in-frame clones and drops some. The profile shows 90,000 to 120,000 clones, around 91% of them singletons. Material: peripheral blood, obtained on day 0 of AZD1222 vaccination. These receptors were obtained from an adult in good health. CDR3s include the opening cysteine and the closing phenylalanine or tryptophan. Fields, in order: J gene, D gene, clone size, V gene, CDR3 DNA, CDR3 protein. D genes are given only for firm matches. Rows give clone size only sometimes, using once, few, many, or a class for an expanded clone.

TRBJ1-2	NA	NA	TRBV19	TGTGCCAGTAGTATGGGCAGCTCTAACTATGGCTACACCTTC	CASSMGSSNYGYTF
TRBJ2-7	NA	NA	TRBV15	TGTGCCACCAGCAGAGATCGGGCTCGTTACGAGCAGTACTTC	CATSRDRARYEQYF
TRBJ2-1	NA	NA	TRBV4-1	TGCGCCAGCAGCCAAGCGGAGGGACGATGGTACAATGAGCAGTTCTTC	CASSQAEGRWYNEQFF
TRBJ1-4	NA	NA	TRBV7-2	TGTGCCAGCAGCTCCCCTGTTACTGAAAAACTGTTTTTT	CASSSPVTEKLFF
TRBJ2-7	NA	few	TRBV4-1	TGCGCCAGCAGCCAAGGACAGTCTTCCTACGAGCAGTACTTC	CASSQGQSSYEQYF
TRBJ1-2	TRBD1	NA	TRBV5-1	TGCGCCAGCAGCCTGGACAGGACCTTCTATGGCTACACCTTC	CASSLDRTFYGYTF
TRBJ2-7	TRBD1	NA	TRBV6-5	TGTGCCAGCAGATGGACAGGGGGCCACGAGCAGTACTTC	CASRWTGGHEQYF
TRBJ1-4	TRBD1	few	TRBV19	TGTGCCAGTCAACAGGGGCTAGTCAAAAAACTGTTTTTT	CASQQGLVKKLFF
TRBJ2-7	NA	NA	TRBV19	TGTGCCAGTCGGTCGGGACAAGGTTTCAGAGAGCAGTACTTC	CASRSGQGFREQYF
TRBJ2-4	TRBD2	NA	TRBV3-1/TRBV3-2	TGTGCCAGCGGGGGGGGGAAGTTAGCCAAAAACATTCAGTACTTC	CASGGGKLAKNIQYF
TRBJ1-2	NA	NA	TRBV6-5	TGTGCCAGCAAGGATAACCGATACTATGGCTACACCTTC	CASKDNRYYGYTF
TRBJ1-1	NA	NA	TRBV5-1	TGCGCCAGCAGCTTGGCCAGGGTCGACACTGAAGCTTTCTTT	CASSLARVDTEAFF
TRBJ2-5	NA	NA	TRBV19	TGTGCCAGTAGTCCCTCGACAGTCACTCAAGAGACCCAGTACTTC	CASSPSTVTQETQYF
TRBJ1-4	TRBD1	once	TRBV6-5	TGTGCCAGCAGTTACTTGGGACAGGGGGATAATGAAAAACTGTTTTTT	CASSYLGQGDNEKLFF
TRBJ1-1	TRBD1	NA	TRBV2	TGTGCCAGCAGAGACCCTGGGACAGGGAAGTTATTCTTT	CASRDPGTGKLFF
TRBJ2-7	TRBD2	NA	TRBV19	TGTGCCAGTGGGACTCTAGCGGGGGCCTACGAGCAGTACTTC	CASGTLAGAYEQYF
TRBJ2-7	TRBD1	NA	TRBV23-1	TGCGCCAGCAGTCAATCGAGAACAGGGGGCTACGAGCAGTACTTC	CASSQSRTGGYEQYF
TRBJ1-5	TRBD1	NA	TRBV12-3/TRBV12-4	TGTGCCAGCAGAATGACAGGGGATCAGCCCCAGCATTTT	CASRMTGDQPQHF
TRBJ2-1	TRBD2	NA	TRBV6-1	TGTGCCAGCAGTGAGGGGACTAGTTCCTACAATGAGCAGTTCTTC	CASSEGTSSYNEQFF
TRBJ2-7	NA	NA	TRBV3-1/TRBV3-2	TGTGCCAGCAGCCAGCTGGGCAGCTACGAGCAGTACTTC	CASSQLGSYEQYF